The clone carrying this T cell receptor beta chain was seen only a few times. The record originates from a study of cytomegalovirus exposure and HLA in healthy donors. Study context: The roughly 120 million unique TCR beta sequences, from about 170 million T cells, were found by an earlier analysis.

PCR primers comprised 60 Vbeta and 13 Jbeta primers. Here immunoSEQ multiplex PCR was the method, and the copy in TCRdb shows in-frame clones only, minus some. The sample consists of about 89,000 clones, roughly 10% of them appearing once. With V trimmed by 4 bases and J by 1 base, 2 bases remained unmatched. Germline-derived CDR1 and CDR2 are MNHNS and SASEGT. This CDR3 contains 15 residues. The specimen sequenced was PBMCs. The receptor was isolated from a man aged 50-59 years in good health and CMV-seropositive. The rearrangement uses TRBV6-1 and TRBJ2-2, with TRBD1 matching over 8 bases. CDR3 DNA sequence: TGTGCCAGCAGTGGGGGGACAGGGAACACCGGGGAGCTGTTTTTT. Amino acids: CASSGGTGNTGELFF.